The 17 T cell receptor beta chains presented below share a single source sample, sequenced in a study of technical replicates of blood from a handful of donors. Sequencing used immunoSEQ multiplex PCR; TCRdb keeps in-frame clones, though not all of them. The sample yields 87,000 or so clones, around 95% seen once. Source material: T cells isolated from PBMCs. These receptors were taken from a human donor in good health.

The gene calls are TRBV27 and TRBJ2-2; TRBD1 is a possible D gene (6 bases). Germline V gene data show CDR1 as MNHEY and CDR2 as SMNVEV (reference sequence). This CDR3 is 15 amino acids long. The V end was cut by 6 bases, the J end by 3 bases, with 14 bases between. CDR3 region: CASSIQGHYTGELFF. The CDR3, as DNA: TGTGCCAGCAGCATACAGGGTCATTACACCGGGGAGCTGTTTTTT.

This chain connects TRBV5-4 to TRBJ2-1, with D possibly TRBD2 on 6 matching bases. The germline CDR1 and CDR2 sequences are SGHNT and YYREEE (reference sequence). The CDR3 spans 15 residues. Trimming removed 3 bases at V and 2 bases at J, with 12 bases between. CDR3 DNA: TGTGCCAGCAGCTATCGGGGGAGTCCCTACAATGAGCAGTTCTTC. It specifies CASSYRGSPYNEQFF.

Only one count was recorded for this clone. The chain recombines TRBV19 with TRBJ2-4; D call uncertain. The germline gives CDR1 LNHDA, CDR2 SQIVND (reference sequence). The CDR3 length is 12 residues. V was trimmed by 3 bases and J by 5 bases, leaving 5 bases between them. The CDR3, as DNA: TGTGCCAGTAGTATGGTAGAAAACATTCAGTACTTC. It yields the protein CASSMVENIQYF. Full variable domain (missing parts from reference TRBV19 and TRBJ2-4): DGGITQSPKYLFRKEGQNVTLSCEQNLNHDAMYWYRQDPGQGLRLIYYSQIVNDFQKGDIAEGYSVSREKKESFPLTVTSAQKNPTAFYLCASSMVENIQYFGAGTRLSVL.

The V and J genes are TRBV7-2 and TRBJ2-7; no clear D gene. The CDR3 has 15 amino acids. Germline CDR1 and CDR2: SGHTA and FQGNSA. With 2 bases removed from V and 2 bases from J, the gap between germline ends came to 13 bases. The CDR3 DNA follows: TGTGCCAGCAGCTTACAACATGGGCTTACCTACGAGCAGTACTTC. Its translation: CASSLQHGLTYEQYF.

In DNA, the CDR3 is TGCGCCAGCAGCGTGGGACAGATGTCAACTAATGAAAAACTGTTTTTT. Translating it yields CASSVGQMSTNEKLFF. The chain joins TRBV5-1 to TRBJ1-4; 7 bases match TRBD1. V lost 4 bases to trimming and J lost 0 bases; unmatched junction nucleotides: 6. The CDR3 length is 16 residues. Germline V gives CDR1 SGHRS, CDR2 YFSETQ.

The chain is built from TRBV10-3 and TRBJ2-1; 8 positions match TRBD2. The CDR3 has 15 amino acids. V lost 7 bases to trimming and J lost 1 base; unmatched junction nucleotides: 6. Germline CDR1 ENHRY, CDR2 SYGVKD. Here the CDR3 DNA reads TGTGCCATCACGGCGGGAGGACCTTCCTACAATGAGCAGTTCTTC. Protein sequence: CAITAGGPSYNEQFF.

CDR3 amino acids: CASILAGVYNEQFF. In nucleotides, the CDR3 is TGTGCCAGCATCTTGGCGGGAGTCTACAATGAGCAGTTCTTC. This chain connects TRBV25-1 to TRBJ2-1; 7 bases align to TRBD2. CDR3 length: 14 residues. Per germline, CDR1 MGHDK and CDR2 SYGVNS. The J segment lost 3 bases and the V segment lost 7 bases, leaving 6 bases of the junction unmatched. Looking up the rest from reference TRBV25-1 and TRBJ2-1 gives the full variable domain: EADIYQTPRYLVIGTGKKITLECSQTMGHDKMYWYQQDPGMELHLIHYSYGVNSTEKGDLSSESTVSRIRTEHFPLTLESARPSHTSQYLCASILAGVYNEQFFGPGTRLTVL.

The chain links TRBV2 to TRBJ2-3; D perhaps matches TRBD2 (6 bases). Looked up from germline, CDR1 is SNHLY and CDR2 is FYNNEI. Trimming removed 6 bases from V and 3 bases from J, with 19 bases in between. This CDR3 is 16 amino acids long. CDR3 protein: CASRPRDSYRTDTQYF. The CDR3 DNA sequence: TGTGCCAGCAGACCCCGGGACTCTTACAGAACAGATACGCAGTATTTT.

The V and J genes are TRBV30 and TRBJ2-3; the D gene is possibly TRBD1 (6 bases). V shed 3 bases and J shed 3 bases, with 13 bases lying between them. The CDR3 runs to 14 residues. Germline V gene lookup returns CDR1 GTSNPN and CDR2 SVGIG (reference sequence). The CDR3 nucleotides read TGTGCCTGGAGGCAGGGGTTTGTGACAGATACGCAGTATTTT. The encoded protein is CAWRQGFVTDTQYF. Drawing the rest from reference TRBV30 and TRBJ2-3, the complete variable domain is SQTIHQWPATLVQPVGSPLSLECTVEGTSNPNLYWYRQAAGRGLQLLFYSVGIGQISSEVPQNLSASRPQDRQFILSSKKLLLSDSGFYLCAWRQGFVTDTQYFGPGTRLTVL.

V usage is TRBV7-9 and J usage is TRBJ2-3; D unresolved. CDR1 and CDR2 (germline): SEHNR, FQNEAQ (reference sequence). Trimming took 5 bases from V and 1 from J, leaving 13 bases between them. The CDR3 consists of 15 residues. In nucleotides, the CDR3 is TGTGCCAGCAGCCCCAAGGAGAAGCGCACAGATACGCAGTATTTT. It is translated as CASSPKEKRTDTQYF.

This clone was seen only once. V is TRBV14 and J is TRBJ2-1; D is unresolved. Germline CDR1 and CDR2: SGHDN and FVKESK. V was trimmed by 1 base and J by 4 bases, leaving 17 bases between them. This CDR3 comprises 17 residues. CDR3 region: CASSQAVGGRYYNEQFF. The CDR3 DNA reads TGTGCCAGCAGCCAAGCAGTTGGCGGCAGATATTACAATGAGCAGTTCTTC. The whole variable domain, remainder taken from reference TRBV14 and TRBJ2-1, is EAGVTQFPSHSVIEKGQTVTLRCDPISGHDNLYWYRRVMGKEIKFLLHFVKESKQDESGMPNNRFLAERTGGTYSTLKVQPAELEDSGVYFCASSQAVGGRYYNEQFFGPGTRLTVL.

The count of this clone is one. V and J are TRBV7-3 and TRBJ2-3, with 7 bases matching TRBD2. Germline V gene lookup returns CDR1 SGHTA and CDR2 FQGTGA. This CDR3 comprises 16 residues. Trimming cost V 5 bases and J 5 bases; bases outside gene matches: 13. CDR3 loop: CASSARGEQRGDTQYF. In DNA form, the CDR3 reads TGTGCCAGCAGCGCAAGGGGCGAACAGCGGGGAGATACGCAGTATTTT.

The chain couples TRBV9 to TRBJ2-3; a weak D match, TRBD2 (6 bases). CDR1 is SGDLS, CDR2 YYNGEE, per germline. This CDR3 has 14 residues. The V gene lost 2 bases and the J gene lost 2 bases, with 9 bases spanning the gap. This CDR3 is CASSVRLVTDTQYF. CDR3 DNA sequence: TGTGCCAGCAGCGTTAGACTAGTCACAGATACGCAGTATTTT.

The genes are TRBV27 and TRBJ2-2; D uncertain. CDR1 and CDR2 from the germline V gene are MNHEY and SMNVEV (reference sequence). V dropped 3 bases and J dropped 6 bases, with 5 bases sitting between them. There are 12 residues in the CDR3. For the CDR3, the DNA is TGTGCCAGCAGTTTCCCTCCCGGGGAGCTGTTTTTT. It encodes CASSFPPGELFF.

The chain has TRBV13 and TRBJ1-1; no definite D call. The V gene's germline CDR1 is PRHDT and CDR2 FYEKMQ (reference sequence). The V gene lost 4 bases and the J gene lost 5 bases, with 11 bases spanning the gap. The CDR3 spans 13 residues. Here the CDR3 reads CASSSSSRTEAFF. CDR3 DNA: TGTGCCAGCAGCTCGTCCTCGAGGACTGAAGCTTTCTTT.

The V gene is TRBV6-5, the J gene TRBJ2-2; D might be TRBD1 (6 bases). Germline assignment: CDR1 MNHEY and CDR2 SVGAGI. The CDR3 loop spans 15 amino acids. V was cut by 6 bases and J by 1 base, with 12 bases left in between. The CDR3 here is CASSQGGWNTGELFF. CDR3 nucleotide sequence: TGTGCCAGCAGCCAAGGGGGTTGGAACACCGGGGAGCTGTTTTTT.

This rearrangement joins TRBV30 to TRBJ2-1, with 9 bases fitting TRBD2. This CDR3 has 16 residues. The germline V gene encodes CDR1 GTSNPN and CDR2 SVGIG (reference sequence). V gave up 5 bases and J gave up 5 bases; unmatched junction bases: 13. The CDR3 DNA reads as TGTGCCTGGGGCCCCCGGATGACTAGCGGTAACAATGAGCAGTTCTTC. It is translated as CAWGPRMTSGNNEQFF.